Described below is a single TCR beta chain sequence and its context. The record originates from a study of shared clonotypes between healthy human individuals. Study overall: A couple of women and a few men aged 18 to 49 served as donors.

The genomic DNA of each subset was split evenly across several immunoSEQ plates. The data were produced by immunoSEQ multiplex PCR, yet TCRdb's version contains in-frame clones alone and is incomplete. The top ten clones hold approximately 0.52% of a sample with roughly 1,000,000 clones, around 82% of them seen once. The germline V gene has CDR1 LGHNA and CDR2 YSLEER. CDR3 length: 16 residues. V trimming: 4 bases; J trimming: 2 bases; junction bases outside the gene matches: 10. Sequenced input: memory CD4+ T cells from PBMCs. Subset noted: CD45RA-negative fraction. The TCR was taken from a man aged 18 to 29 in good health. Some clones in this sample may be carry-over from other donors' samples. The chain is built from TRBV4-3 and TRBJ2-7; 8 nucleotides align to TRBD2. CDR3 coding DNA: TGCGCCAGCAGCCCAGCCTCGGCGGGAGGTACCTACGAGCAGTACTTC. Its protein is CASSPASAGGTYEQYF.